The next 14 T cell receptor beta chains were all read from a single sample in a study of blood T cell repertoires in COVID-19. Profiling relied on immunoSEQ multiplex PCR, and the TCRdb table lists in-frame clones only, not all of them. The table includes roughly 570,000 clones, less than 90% detected once. Sequencing was done on a sample of peripheral blood. These receptors were collected from a woman aged 50 to 60 with COVID-19, enrolled during active disease.

In this sample, this clone turned up a few times. The J gene is TRBJ1-5, the V gene TRBV20-1; TRBD1 aligns across 7 bases. Germline loops: CDR1 DFQATT, CDR2 SNEGSKA (reference sequence). This CDR3 has 16 residues. With V trimmed by 3 bases and J by 3 bases, 11 bases remained unmatched. The CDR3: CSASGKQTGSNQPQHF. CDR3 in DNA: TGCAGTGCTAGTGGGAAACAGACAGGGTCCAATCAGCCCCAGCATTTT.

Note on this clone: A much larger clone lies a single base off, so this may be a read error. The identical CDR3 is also encoded by other nucleotide sequences in the sample. The CDR3 sequence: CASSFSMTAEAFF. CDR3 coding DNA: TGCGCCAGCAGCTTCTCAATGACAGCCGAAGCTTTTTTT. The V and J genes are TRBV5-1 and TRBJ1-1, with D tentatively TRBD1 (5 bases). Germline V gene sequence: CDR1 SGHRS, CDR2 YFSETQ. The CDR3 runs 13 residues. The whole variable domain, filled in from reference TRBV5-1 and TRBJ1-1, reads KAGVTQTPRYLIKTRGQQVTLSCSPISGHRSVSWYQQTPGQGLQFLFEYFSETQRNKGNFPGRFSGRQFSNSRSEMNVSTLELGDSALYLCASSFSMTAEAFFGQGTRLTVV.

The V gene is TRBV19, the J gene TRBJ2-6, with a weak D call TRBD2 (6 bases). CDR3 size: 13 residues. V lost 7 bases and J 2 bases, leaving 6 bases between the germline ends. Germline V gives CDR1 LNHDA, CDR2 SQIVND (reference sequence). CDR3 region: CASTGAGANVLTF. In DNA form, the CDR3 reads TGTGCCAGTACGGGGGCTGGGGCCAACGTCCTGACTTTC. The full variable domain, rest sourced from reference TRBV19 and TRBJ2-6, is DGGITQSPKYLFRKEGQNVTLSCEQNLNHDAMYWYRQDPGQGLRLIYYSQIVNDFQKGDIAEGYSVSREKKESFPLTVTSAQKNPTAFYLCASTGAGANVLTFGAGSRLTVL.

This clone has a single count. This chain joins TRBV2 and TRBJ2-5; TRBD1 matches 7 bases. Germline V lookup: CDR1 SNHLY, CDR2 FYNNEI. This CDR3 is 14 amino acids long. V shed 8 bases and J 5 bases; nucleotides not matched to a gene: 11. The CDR3 reads CASGTDHGMETQYF. The CDR3 DNA sequence: TGTGCCAGCGGGACAGACCATGGTATGGAGACCCAGTACTTC. The full variable domain, with the rest looked up from reference TRBV2 and TRBJ2-5, is EPEVTQTPSHQVTQMGQEVILRCVPISNHLYFYWYRQILGQKVEFLVSFYNNEISEKSEIFDDQFSVERPDGSNFTLKIRSTKLEDSAMYFCASGTDHGMETQYFGPGTRLLVL.

The chain joins TRBV3-1 (or the pseudogene TRBV3-2) to TRBJ1-1; D is unclear. The CDR3 runs to 14 residues. The V gene lost 0 bases and the J gene lost 2 bases, with 7 bases spanning the gap. From germline, CDR1 is LGHDT and CDR2 YNNKEL (reference sequence). DNA for the CDR3: TGTGCCAGCAGCCAAGAGATAGTAAACACTGAAGCTTTCTTT. Residues: CASSQEIVNTEAFF.

The chain has TRBV10-3 and TRBJ2-7; D not certain. The CDR3 runs to 11 residues. CDR1 and CDR2 (germline): ENHRY, SYGVKD. Trimming cost V 1 base and J 9 bases, with 7 bases left between them. CDR3 loop: CAISEYEVQYF. The CDR3 DNA reads TGTGCCATCAGTGAGTATGAGGTGCAGTACTTC.

V and J are TRBV30 and TRBJ1-1; maybe TRBD1 (5 bases). CDR3 length: 12 residues. V gave up 8 bases and J gave up 4 bases, with 14 bases separating them. CDR1 and CDR2 (germline): GTSNPN, SVGIG (reference sequence). The CDR3 bases are TGTGCCGGACGAAGGGGCAGCACTGAAGCTTTCTTT. This encodes CAGRRGSTEAFF.

The chain links TRBV11-2 to TRBJ1-4; D uncertain. Trimming took 4 bases from V and 4 from J, leaving 7 bases between them. The CDR3 consists of 13 residues. CDR1 and CDR2 from the germline V gene are SGHAT and FQNNGV. The CDR3 loop reads CASSSGYNEKLFF. The CDR3 coding sequence is TGTGCCAGCAGCTCGGGTTATAATGAAAAACTGTTTTTT.

Only a few counts were recorded for this clone. DNA for the CDR3: TGTGCCACCAGTCCGACAGCGAACACCGGGGAGCTGTTTTTT. Its protein product is CATSPTANTGELFF. The chain is built from TRBV24-1 and TRBJ2-2, with D possibly matching TRBD1 (5 bases). CDR1 and CDR2 from the germline V gene are KGHDR and SFDVKD. This CDR3 contains 14 residues. V lost 6 bases and J 0 bases, leaving 7 bases between the germline ends.

The chain is built from TRBV25-1 and TRBJ2-3, with TRBD2 matching over 11 bases. The CDR3 loop spans 15 amino acids. V dropped 8 bases and J dropped 5; count of bases not matched to a gene: 9. Germline assignment: CDR1 MGHDK and CDR2 SYGVNS. CDR3 amino acids: CASSIAGGKGDTQYF. CDR3 sequence (DNA): TGTGCCAGCTCAATAGCGGGGGGGAAAGGAGATACGCAGTATTTT.

The V call is TRBV14, the J call TRBJ2-3; D possibly corresponds to TRBD2 (6 bases). Germline V CDR1 and CDR2: SGHDN, FVKESK. V gave up 0 bases and J gave up 6 bases, with 13 bases separating them. The CDR3 has 15 amino acids. The CDR3 is CASSQDSRAGDTQYF. CDR3 DNA: TGTGCCAGCAGCCAAGATAGCAGGGCGGGGGATACGCAGTATTTT.

The chain links TRBV30 to TRBJ1-2; 8 bases match TRBD1. The CDR3 loop spans 14 amino acids. The junction had 3 bases not matched to a gene; V was cut back by 0 bases and J by 3 bases. Germline CDR1 GTSNPN, CDR2 SVGIG (reference sequence). In nucleotides, the CDR3 is TGTGCCTGGAGTGTCGGGACAGGTGACTATGGCTACACCTTC. This encodes CAWSVGTGDYGYTF.

The chain combines TRBV12-3 or TRBV12-4 with TRBJ2-7, with TRBD1 as a possible D gene (6 bases). V lost 1 base and J lost 7, with 8 bases in between. CDR3 length: 12 amino acids. The DNA for the CDR3 is TGTGCCAGCAGTTTAGGGACAGAAGAGCAGTACTTC. Translating it yields CASSLGTEEQYF.

The chain combines TRBV19 with TRBJ1-2; 8 bases match TRBD1. CDR1 is LNHDA and CDR2 is SQIVND in the germline V gene (reference sequence). Trimming took 3 bases from V and 7 from J; bases not matched to a gene: 7. This CDR3 has 14 residues. The CDR3 loop reads CASSIRAGTGGYTF. The CDR3 nucleotides read TGTGCCAGTAGTATCCGAGCAGGGACAGGTGGCTACACCTTC.